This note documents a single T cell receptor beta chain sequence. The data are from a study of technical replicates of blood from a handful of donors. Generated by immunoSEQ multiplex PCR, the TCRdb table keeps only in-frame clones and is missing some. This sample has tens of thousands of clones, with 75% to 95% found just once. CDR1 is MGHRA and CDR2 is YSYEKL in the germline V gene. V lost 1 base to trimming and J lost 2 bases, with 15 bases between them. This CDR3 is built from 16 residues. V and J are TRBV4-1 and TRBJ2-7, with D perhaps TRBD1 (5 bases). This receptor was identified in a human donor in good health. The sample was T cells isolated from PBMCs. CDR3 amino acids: CASSQAPGNPPYEQYF. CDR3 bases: TGCGCCAGCAGCCAAGCTCCAGGGAACCCTCCCTACGAGCAGTACTTC.